The 11 T cell receptor beta chains below come from one sample, sequenced in a study of radiotherapy plus CTLA-4 blockade in lung cancer. The table came from immunoSEQ multiplex PCR; TCRdb's copy has only in-frame clones and leaves some out. The sample has 80,000 to 100,000 clones, about four fifths seen once. The source material was peripheral blood, sampled from a patient treated with radiotherapy plus ipilimumab. These receptors all come from a human donor with non-small cell lung cancer who had a partial response to radiotherapy plus ipilimumab. Some clones in this sample may be carry-over from other donors' samples.

The chain combines TRBV28 with TRBJ1-6; D may be TRBD1 (6 bases). The CDR3 is made up of 17 amino acids. Germline V gives CDR1 MDHEN, CDR2 SYDVKM. V lost 1 base and J 4 bases, leaving 14 bases between the germline ends. The CDR3 here is CASSLSAGQRYNSPLHF. Written as DNA, the CDR3 is TGTGCCAGCAGTTTATCCGCAGGACAGCGGTATAATTCACCCCTCCACTTT.

The chain recombines TRBV19 with TRBJ1-5; TRBD1 aligns across 9 bases. Trimming took 4 bases from V and 3 from J; bases not matched to a gene: 10. The CDR3 runs to 17 residues. Germline CDR1 reads LNHDA; CDR2 reads SQIVND (reference sequence). The CDR3 loop is CASSNPGQGSYNQPQHF. The DNA of the CDR3 is TGTGCCAGTAGTAACCCGGGACAGGGTAGTTACAATCAGCCCCAGCATTTT.

This clone came up once. This chain connects TRBV7-2 to TRBJ2-7; the D gene is possibly TRBD1 (6 bases). V lost 5 bases and J lost 2, with 13 bases in between. Looked up from germline, CDR1 is SGHTA and CDR2 is FQGNSA. The CDR3 is made up of 14 amino acids. The CDR3 region has the DNA TGTGCCAGCAGCCCGGGACAATTCCCCTACGAGCAGTACTTC. This codes for CASSPGQFPYEQYF. Full variable domain (remainder filled in from reference TRBV7-2 and TRBJ2-7): GAGVSQSPSNKVTEKGKDVELRCDPISGHTALYWYRQSLGQGLEFLIYFQGNSAPDKSGLPSDRFSAERTGGSVSTLTIQRTQQEDSAVYLCASSPGQFPYEQYFGPGTRLTVT.

In this sample, this clone turned up a few times. J is TRBJ2-7 and V is TRBV12-2; the table's D call TRBD2 went unverified against the DNA. TRBV12-2 is termed a pseudogene. This CDR3 has 14 amino acids. The CDR3 DNA reads as TGTGCAAGTCCCACACTAGCGGGAGTGGAGGAGCAGTACTTC. As protein: CASPTLAGVEEQYF.

This clone was counted a few times. The chain is built from TRBV5-4 and TRBJ2-1, with D possibly TRBD1 on 5 matching bases. CDR3 length: 17 residues. The germline gives CDR1 SGHNT, CDR2 YYREEE (reference sequence). Trimming removed 0 bases from V and 0 bases from J, with 13 bases in between. The CDR3 DNA follows: TGTGCCAGCAGCTTGGCCCCCAGGGCCACCTCCTACAATGAGCAGTTCTTC. It translates to CASSLAPRATSYNEQFF.

V is TRBV30 and J is TRBJ2-1; weak D call: TRBD2 (5 bases). CDR1 is GTSNPN, CDR2 SVGIG, per germline (reference sequence). The CDR3 is 14 amino acids. Trimming stripped 5 bases from V and 2 bases from J, with 13 bases between. CDR3 nucleotide sequence: TGTGCCTGGTCGTTGCGGGTCCCCTACAATGAGCAGTTCTTC. It is translated as CAWSLRVPYNEQFF. The full variable domain, with the rest looked up from reference TRBV30 and TRBJ2-1, is SQTIHQWPATLVQPVGSPLSLECTVEGTSNPNLYWYRQAAGRGLQLLFYSVGIGQISSEVPQNLSASRPQDRQFILSSKKLLLSDSGFYLCAWSLRVPYNEQFFGPGTRLTVL.

This clone was picked up a small number of times. In DNA form, the CDR3 reads TGTGCCAGCAGCTCTCTAGCGGGGGTTCGGGCCGGGGAGCTGTTTTTT. It specifies CASSSLAGVRAGELFF. V usage is TRBV7-9 and J usage is TRBJ2-2, with 10 bases that match TRBD2. Germline V gives CDR1 SEHNR, CDR2 FQNEAQ (reference sequence). V trimming: 4 bases; J trimming: 6 bases; junction bases outside the gene matches: 8. This CDR3 comprises 16 residues.

V and J are TRBV5-1 and TRBJ2-3; 8 positions match TRBD2. The V gene's germline CDR1 is SGHRS and CDR2 YFSETQ. CDR3 size: 14 residues. Trimming took 0 bases from V and 6 from J; bases not matched to a gene: 3. The CDR3 DNA reads TGCGCCAGCAGCTTGGGATCTAGCGGGGATACGCAGTATTTT. Translation: CASSLGSSGDTQYF. The full variable domain, its missing parts supplied by reference TRBV5-1 and TRBJ2-3, is KAGVTQTPRYLIKTRGQQVTLSCSPISGHRSVSWYQQTPGQGLQFLFEYFSETQRNKGNFPGRFSGRQFSNSRSEMNVSTLELGDSALYLCASSLGSSGDTQYFGPGTRLTVL.

The chain couples TRBV6-6 to TRBJ2-7; possible D gene TRBD2, 5 bases. The CDR3 is 13 residues long. CDR1 and CDR2 (germline): MNHNY, SVGAGI (reference sequence). V was shortened by 5 bases and J by 2 bases, with 10 bases between the two germline ends. The CDR3 here is CASSDTGAYEQYF. Written as DNA, the CDR3 is TGTGCCAGCAGTGACACCGGGGCCTACGAGCAGTACTTC.

The chain joins TRBV4-2 to TRBJ1-2, with 9 bases that match TRBD1. V was clipped by 0 bases and J by 3 bases; unmatched bases: 5. The CDR3 runs to 16 residues. In germline, CDR1 is LGHNA, CDR2 YNFKEQ. This CDR3 is CASSQDGDRAYYGYTF. The CDR3 nucleotides are TGTGCCAGCAGCCAAGACGGGGACAGGGCTTACTATGGCTACACCTTC.

The chain couples TRBV11-3 to TRBJ2-1; D is undetermined. The CDR3 totals 12 residues. Germline V CDR1 and CDR2: SGHNT, YENEEA. V lost 3 bases and J 10 bases, leaving 10 bases between the germline ends. CDR3 coding DNA: TGTGCCAGCAGCTTGTCCAGAACCGAGCAGTTCTTC. Translation gives CASSLSRTEQFF.